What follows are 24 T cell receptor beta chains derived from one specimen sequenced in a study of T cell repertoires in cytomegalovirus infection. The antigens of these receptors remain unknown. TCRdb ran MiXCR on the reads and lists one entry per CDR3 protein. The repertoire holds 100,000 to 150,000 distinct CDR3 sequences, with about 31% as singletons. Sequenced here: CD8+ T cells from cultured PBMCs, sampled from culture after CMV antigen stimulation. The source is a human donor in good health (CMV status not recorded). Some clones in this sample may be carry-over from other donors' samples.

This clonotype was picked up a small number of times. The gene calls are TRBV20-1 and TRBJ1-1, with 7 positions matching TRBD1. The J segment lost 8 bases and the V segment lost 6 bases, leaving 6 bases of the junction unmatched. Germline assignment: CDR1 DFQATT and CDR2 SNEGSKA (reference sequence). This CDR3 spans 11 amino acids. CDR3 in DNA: TGCAGTGCCCAGGACAGGTCCGAAGCTTTCTTT. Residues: CSAQDRSEAFF.

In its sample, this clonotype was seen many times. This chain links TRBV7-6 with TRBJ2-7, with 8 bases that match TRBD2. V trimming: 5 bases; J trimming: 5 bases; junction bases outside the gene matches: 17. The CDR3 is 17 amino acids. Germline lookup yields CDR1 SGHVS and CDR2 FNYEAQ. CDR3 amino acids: CASSPWGSGALPDEQYF. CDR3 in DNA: TGTGCCAGCAGCCCTTGGGGTAGCGGGGCCCTACCGGACGAGCAGTACTTC.

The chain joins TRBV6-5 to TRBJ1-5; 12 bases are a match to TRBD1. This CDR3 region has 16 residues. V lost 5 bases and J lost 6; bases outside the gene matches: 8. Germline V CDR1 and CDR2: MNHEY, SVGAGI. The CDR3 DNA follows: TGTGCCAGCAGTCAAAGGGGACAGGGGGCCCGTCAGCCCCAGCATTTT. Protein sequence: CASSQRGQGARQPQHF.

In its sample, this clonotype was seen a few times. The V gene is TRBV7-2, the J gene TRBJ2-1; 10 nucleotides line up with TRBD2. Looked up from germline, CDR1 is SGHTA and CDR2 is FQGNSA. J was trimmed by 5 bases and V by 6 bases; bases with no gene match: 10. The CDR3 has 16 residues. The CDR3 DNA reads TGTGCCAGCAGTCGAAGGGTAACTAGCGGGAACAATGAGCAGTTCTTC. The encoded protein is CASSRRVTSGNNEQFF.

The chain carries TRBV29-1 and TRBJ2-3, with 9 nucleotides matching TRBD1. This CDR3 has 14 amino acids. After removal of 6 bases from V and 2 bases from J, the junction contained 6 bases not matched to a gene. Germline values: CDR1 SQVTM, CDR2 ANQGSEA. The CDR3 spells CSVGQGSFTDTQYF. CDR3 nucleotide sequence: TGCAGCGTCGGACAGGGGTCATTCACAGATACGCAGTATTTT.

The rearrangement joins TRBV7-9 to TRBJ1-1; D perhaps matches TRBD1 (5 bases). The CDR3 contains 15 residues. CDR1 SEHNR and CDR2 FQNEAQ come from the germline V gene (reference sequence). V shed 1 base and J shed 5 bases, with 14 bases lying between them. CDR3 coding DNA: TGTGCCAGCAGCTTAGGCGGGGGGGGGGGTACTGAAGCTTTCTTT. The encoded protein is CASSLGGGGGTEAFF.

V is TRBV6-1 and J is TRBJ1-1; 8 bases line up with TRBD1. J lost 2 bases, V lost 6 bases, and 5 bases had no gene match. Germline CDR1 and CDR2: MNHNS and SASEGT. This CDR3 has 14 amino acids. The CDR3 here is CASRGQGRNTEAFF. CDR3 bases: TGTGCCAGCAGAGGACAGGGTAGAAACACTGAAGCTTTCTTT.

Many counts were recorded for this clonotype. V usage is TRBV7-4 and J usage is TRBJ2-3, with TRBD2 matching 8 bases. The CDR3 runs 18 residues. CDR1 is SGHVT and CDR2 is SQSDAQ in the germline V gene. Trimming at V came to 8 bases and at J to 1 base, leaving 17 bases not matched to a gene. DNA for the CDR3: TGTGCCAGCCTCTATTCAAAAAAGGGCGGGGGGCGCACAGATACGCAGTATTTT. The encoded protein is CASLYSKKGGGRTDTQYF.

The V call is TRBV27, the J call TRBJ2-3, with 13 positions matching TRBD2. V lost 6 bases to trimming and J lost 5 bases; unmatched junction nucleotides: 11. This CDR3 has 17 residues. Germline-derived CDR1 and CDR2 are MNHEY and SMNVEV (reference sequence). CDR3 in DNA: TGTGCCAGCAGCCGAAAACTAGCGGGGGGGCCGGAAGATACGCAGTATTTT. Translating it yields CASSRKLAGGPEDTQYF.

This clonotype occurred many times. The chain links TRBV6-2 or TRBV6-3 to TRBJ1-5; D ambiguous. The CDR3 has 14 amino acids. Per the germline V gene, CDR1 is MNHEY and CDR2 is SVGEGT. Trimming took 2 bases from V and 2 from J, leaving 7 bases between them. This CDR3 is CASSYGAGNQPQHF. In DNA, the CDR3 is TGTGCCAGCAGTTACGGCGCGGGCAATCAGCCCCAGCATTTT.

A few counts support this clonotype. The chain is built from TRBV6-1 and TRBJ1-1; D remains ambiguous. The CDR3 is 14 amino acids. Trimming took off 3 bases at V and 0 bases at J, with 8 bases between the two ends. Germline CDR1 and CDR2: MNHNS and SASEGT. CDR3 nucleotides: TGTGCCAGCAGTGACTGGCAGATGAACACTGAAGCTTTCTTT. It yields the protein CASSDWQMNTEAFF.

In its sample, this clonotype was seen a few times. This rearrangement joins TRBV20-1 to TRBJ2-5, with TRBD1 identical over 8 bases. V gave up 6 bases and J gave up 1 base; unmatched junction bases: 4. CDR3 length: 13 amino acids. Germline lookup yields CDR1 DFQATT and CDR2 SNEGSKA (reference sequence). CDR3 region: CSAPDRGQETQYF. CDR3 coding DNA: TGCAGTGCACCTGACAGGGGCCAAGAGACCCAGTACTTC.

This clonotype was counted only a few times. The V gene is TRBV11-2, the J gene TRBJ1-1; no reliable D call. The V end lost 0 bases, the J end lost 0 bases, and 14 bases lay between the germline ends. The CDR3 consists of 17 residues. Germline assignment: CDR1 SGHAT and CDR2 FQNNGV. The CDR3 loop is CASSLDGAPSLNTEAFF. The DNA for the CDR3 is TGTGCCAGCAGCTTAGATGGCGCACCTTCTTTGAACACTGAAGCTTTCTTT.

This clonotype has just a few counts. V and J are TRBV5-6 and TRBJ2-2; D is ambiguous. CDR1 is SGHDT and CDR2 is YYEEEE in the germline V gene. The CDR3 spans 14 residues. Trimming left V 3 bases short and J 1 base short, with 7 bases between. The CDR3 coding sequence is TGTGCCAGCAGCTGGCCTAGGAACACCGGGGAGCTGTTTTTT. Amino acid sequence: CASSWPRNTGELFF.

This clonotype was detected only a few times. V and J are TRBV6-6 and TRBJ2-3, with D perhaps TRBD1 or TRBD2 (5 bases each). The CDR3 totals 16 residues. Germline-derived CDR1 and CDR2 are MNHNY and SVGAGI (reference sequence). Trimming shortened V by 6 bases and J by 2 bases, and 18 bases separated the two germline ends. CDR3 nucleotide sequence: TGTGCCAGCAGACCCCGGGGCTTCAGCTCCACAGATACGCAGTATTTT. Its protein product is CASRPRGFSSTDTQYF.

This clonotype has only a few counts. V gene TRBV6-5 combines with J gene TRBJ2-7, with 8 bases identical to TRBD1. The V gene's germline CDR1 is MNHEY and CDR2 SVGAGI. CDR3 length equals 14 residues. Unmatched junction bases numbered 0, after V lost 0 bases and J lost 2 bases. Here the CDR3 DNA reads TGTGCCAGCAGTTACTCACAGGGGGCCTACGAGCAGTACTTC. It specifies CASSYSQGAYEQYF.

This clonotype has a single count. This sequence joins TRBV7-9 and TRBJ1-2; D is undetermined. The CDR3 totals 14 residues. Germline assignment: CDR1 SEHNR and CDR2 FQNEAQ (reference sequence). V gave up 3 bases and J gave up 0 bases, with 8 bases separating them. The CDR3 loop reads CASSFGGPNYGYTF. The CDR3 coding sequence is TGTGCCAGCAGCTTCGGAGGCCCTAACTATGGCTACACCTTC.

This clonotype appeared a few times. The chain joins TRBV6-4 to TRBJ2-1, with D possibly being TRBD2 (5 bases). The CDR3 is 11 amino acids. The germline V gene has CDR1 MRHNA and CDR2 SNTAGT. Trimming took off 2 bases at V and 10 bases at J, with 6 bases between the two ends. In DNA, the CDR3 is TGTGCCAGCAGTGACGGACTCGAGCAGTTCTTC. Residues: CASSDGLEQFF.

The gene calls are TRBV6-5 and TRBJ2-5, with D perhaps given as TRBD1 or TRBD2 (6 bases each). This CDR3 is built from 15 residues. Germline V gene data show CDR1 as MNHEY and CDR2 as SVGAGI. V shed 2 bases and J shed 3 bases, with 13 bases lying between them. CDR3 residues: CASSYMRGEKETQYF. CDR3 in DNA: TGTGCCAGCAGTTACATGAGGGGGGAGAAAGAGACCCAGTACTTC.

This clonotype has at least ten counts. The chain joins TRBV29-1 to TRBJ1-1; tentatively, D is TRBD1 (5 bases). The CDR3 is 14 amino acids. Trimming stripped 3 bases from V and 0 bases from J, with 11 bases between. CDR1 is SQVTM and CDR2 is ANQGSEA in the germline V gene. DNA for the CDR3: TGCAGCGTTGAGGTACAGGCGATGAACACTGAAGCTTTCTTT. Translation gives CSVEVQAMNTEAFF. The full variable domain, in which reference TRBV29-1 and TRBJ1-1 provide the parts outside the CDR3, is SAVISQKPSRDICQRGTSLTIQCQVDSQVTMMFWYRQQPGQSLTLIATANQGSEATYESGFVIDKFPISRPNLTFSTLTVSNMSPEDSSIYLCSVEVQAMNTEAFFGQGTRLTVV.

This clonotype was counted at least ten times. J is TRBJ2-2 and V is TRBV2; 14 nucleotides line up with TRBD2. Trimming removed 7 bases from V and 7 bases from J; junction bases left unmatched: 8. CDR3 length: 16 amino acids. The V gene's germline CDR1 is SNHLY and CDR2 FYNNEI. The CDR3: CASKRRLAGGIGELFF. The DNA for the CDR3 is TGTGCCAGCAAACGGCGACTAGCGGGGGGGATCGGGGAGCTGTTTTTT.

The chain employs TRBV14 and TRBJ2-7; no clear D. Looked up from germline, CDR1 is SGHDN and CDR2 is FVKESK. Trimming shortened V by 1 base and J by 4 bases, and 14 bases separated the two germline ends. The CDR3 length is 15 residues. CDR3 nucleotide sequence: TGTGCCAGCAGCCAAGGAATGGGCGAGAATTACGAGCAGTACTTC. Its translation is CASSQGMGENYEQYF.

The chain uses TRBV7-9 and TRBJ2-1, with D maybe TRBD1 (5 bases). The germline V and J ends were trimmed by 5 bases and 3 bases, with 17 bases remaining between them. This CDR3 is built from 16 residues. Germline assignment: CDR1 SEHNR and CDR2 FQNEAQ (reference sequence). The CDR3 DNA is TGTGCCAGCAGCCCTCCGCCGGGCAGGGTCTACAATGAGCAGTTCTTC. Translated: CASSPPPGRVYNEQFF.

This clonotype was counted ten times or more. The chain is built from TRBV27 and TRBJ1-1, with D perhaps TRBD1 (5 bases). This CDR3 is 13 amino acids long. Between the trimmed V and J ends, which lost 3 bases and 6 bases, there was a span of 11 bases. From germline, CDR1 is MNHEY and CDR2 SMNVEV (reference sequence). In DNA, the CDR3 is TGTGCCAGCAGTTTTGGGCAGGGTGCTGAAGCTTTCTTT. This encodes CASSFGQGAEAFF.